The present entry profiles one T cell receptor (beta chain) with its context. Its antigen is unidentified. The entry originates in a study of blood T cells in healthy people across ages. Across the whole study: About one barcoded beta molecule per two T cells was the capture yield of template switching.

Germline CDR1 and CDR2: MNHEY and SMNVEV (reference sequence). Trimming pared 6 bases from V and 11 bases from J, leaving 28 bases between. The CDR3 is made up of 16 amino acids. The study recruited healthy Caucasian donors from Russia who were aged about 6 to 90. PCR was performed a second time for roughly 7 to 11 cycles using a sample-barcoded 5' primer and a J-beta primer mix. From the 5' RACE reads, TCRdb called clonotypes with MiXCR, one entry per CDR3 protein. Counted here are hundreds of thousands of distinct CDR3 sequences, about 30% occurring once; the ten biggest clones make up around 15%. Overall study findings and caveats: PBMCs left unsorted prevented a conclusive naive versus antigen-experienced comparison. A strong correlation was seen between TCR beta diversity and naive T cell percentage.

The source of this sequence is a woman of 80 years or more in good health. The rearrangement uses TRBV27 and TRBJ2-5, with a weak D call TRBD2 (7 bases). Sequences were obtained from blood. The CDR3 sequence: CASSQTGGLADNEQYF. CDR3 in DNA: TGTGCCAGCAGCCAGACCGGGGGGCTAGCGGACAATGAGCAGTACTTC.